This T cell receptor beta chain was identified in a study of T cell responses to AZD1222 COVID-19 vaccine. The CDR3 runs 15 residues. The germline gives CDR1 MDHEN, CDR2 SYDVKM. V dropped 7 bases and J dropped 0 bases, with 10 bases sitting between them. Method: immunoSEQ multiplex PCR; TCRdb's copy keeps in-frame clones and lacks some. The sample contains about 200,000 clones, around 93% of which appear only once. This sequence was found in an adult who received the AZD1222 COVID-19 vaccine. This chain joins TRBV28 and TRBJ1-6; D remains unclear. The source was peripheral blood, collected 28 days after the second AZD1222 dose. Here the CDR3 reads CASKAASSYNSPLHF. In nucleotides, the CDR3 is TGTGCCAGCAAGGCCGCGAGCTCCTATAATTCACCCCTCCACTTT.